The clone carrying this TCR beta chain was counted a few times. TCRdb fed the RACE reads into MiXCR, producing one record per CDR3 protein. The sample shows about 40,000 distinct CDR3 sequences, about 11% of them seen only once. Deletions cut 5 bases from V and 5 bases from J, with 19 bases between. Germline V gives CDR1 DFQATT, CDR2 SNEGSKA (reference sequence). This CDR3 has 14 residues. The record originates from a study of human T cells and chemical hapten exposure. Time point here: pre-sensitization, week 0. This sample's treatment: therapeutic diphenylcyclopropenone sensitization with weekly scalp DPC.

The sequence came from a man aged 25-40 years with alopecia areata. Some clones in this sample may be carry-over from other donors' samples. This chain links TRBV20-1 with TRBJ2-7; D tentatively fits TRBD1 or TRBD2 (5 bases each). Sample: whole blood, taken in connection with sensitization to the hapten diphenylcyclopropenone (DPC). In DNA form, the CDR3 reads TGCAGTGCTCCCCCGGGACCAGAAAGGGACGAGCAGTACTTC. This codes for CSAPPGPERDEQYF.